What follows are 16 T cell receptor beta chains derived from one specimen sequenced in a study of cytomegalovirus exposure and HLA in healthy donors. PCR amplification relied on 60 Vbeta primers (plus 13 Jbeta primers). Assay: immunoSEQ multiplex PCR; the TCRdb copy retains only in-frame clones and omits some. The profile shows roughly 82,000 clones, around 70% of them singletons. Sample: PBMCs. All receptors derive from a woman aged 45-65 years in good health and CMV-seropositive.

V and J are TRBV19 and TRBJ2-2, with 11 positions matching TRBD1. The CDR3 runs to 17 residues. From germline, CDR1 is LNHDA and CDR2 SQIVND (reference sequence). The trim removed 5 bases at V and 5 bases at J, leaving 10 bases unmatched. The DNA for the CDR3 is TGTGCCAGTAGTCCCCGCCCCGGACAGGGGGCGACCGGGGAGCTGTTTTTT. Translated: CASSPRPGQGATGELFF. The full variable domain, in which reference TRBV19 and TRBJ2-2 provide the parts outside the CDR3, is DGGITQSPKYLFRKEGQNVTLSCEQNLNHDAMYWYRQDPGQGLRLIYYSQIVNDFQKGDIAEGYSVSREKKESFPLTVTSAQKNPTAFYLCASSPRPGQGATGELFFGEGSRLTVL.

The CDR3 is CASNIRDEETQYF. CDR3 DNA: TGTGCCAGCAATATCAGGGATGAAGAGACCCAGTACTTC. V gene TRBV6-5 combines with J gene TRBJ2-5, with D possibly being TRBD1 (5 bases). Germline assignment: CDR1 MNHEY and CDR2 SVGAGI. The length of the CDR3 is 13 residues. Trimming stripped 7 bases from V and 3 bases from J, with 12 bases between.

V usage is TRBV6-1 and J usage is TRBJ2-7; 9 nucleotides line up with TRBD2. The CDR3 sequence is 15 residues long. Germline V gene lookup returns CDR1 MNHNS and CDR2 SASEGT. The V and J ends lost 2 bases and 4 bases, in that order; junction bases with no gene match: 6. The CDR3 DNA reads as TGTGCCAGCAGTGAACAAGGCGGGAGGGGGTACGAGCAGTACTTC. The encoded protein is CASSEQGGRGYEQYF.

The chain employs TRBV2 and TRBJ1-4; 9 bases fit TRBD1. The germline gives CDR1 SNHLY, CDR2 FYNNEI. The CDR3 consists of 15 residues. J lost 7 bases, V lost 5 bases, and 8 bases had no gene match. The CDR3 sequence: CASSLTGGSGEKLFF. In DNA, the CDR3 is TGTGCCAGCAGTCTAACAGGGGGCAGTGGTGAAAAACTGTTTTTT. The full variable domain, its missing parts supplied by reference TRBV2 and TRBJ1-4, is EPEVTQTPSHQVTQMGQEVILRCVPISNHLYFYWYRQILGQKVEFLVSFYNNEISEKSEIFDDQFSVERPDGSNFTLKIRSTKLEDSAMYFCASSLTGGSGEKLFFGSGTQLSVL.

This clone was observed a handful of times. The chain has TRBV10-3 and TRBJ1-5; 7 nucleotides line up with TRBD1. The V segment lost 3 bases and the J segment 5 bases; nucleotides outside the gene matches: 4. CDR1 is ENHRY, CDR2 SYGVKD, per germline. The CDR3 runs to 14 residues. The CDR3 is CAISERTGDQPQHF. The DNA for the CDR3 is TGTGCCATCAGTGAAAGGACAGGAGATCAGCCCCAGCATTTT.

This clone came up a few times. The CDR3 spells CASWVVFGANSPLHF. CDR3 nucleotide sequence: TGTGCCAGCTGGGTTGTGTTTGGGGCCAATTCACCCCTCCACTTT. The chain joins TRBV27 to TRBJ1-6; the D gene is possibly TRBD1 (5 bases). Germline V CDR1 and CDR2: MNHEY, SMNVEV (reference sequence). The CDR3 sequence is 15 residues long. Trimming removed 8 bases at V and 7 bases at J, with 18 bases between.

This chain's CDR3 is CASSFGPDRVGEAFF. The CDR3 nucleotides are TGTGCCAGCAGTTTCGGTCCCGACAGGGTTGGTGAAGCTTTCTTT. The chain is built from TRBV2 and TRBJ1-1; 7 positions agree with TRBD1. Germline loops: CDR1 SNHLY, CDR2 FYNNEI. With 5 bases clipped from V and 7 bases from J, the junction kept 13 bases outside the gene matches. The CDR3 length is 15 residues. The whole variable domain, filled in from reference TRBV2 and TRBJ1-1, reads EPEVTQTPSHQVTQMGQEVILRCVPISNHLYFYWYRQILGQKVEFLVSFYNNEISEKSEIFDDQFSVERPDGSNFTLKIRSTKLEDSAMYFCASSFGPDRVGEAFFGQGTRLTVV.

The CDR3 spells CASSLAGLAGGNGELFF. The CDR3 region has the DNA TGTGCCAGCAGCTTAGCGGGACTAGCGGGAGGGAACGGGGAGCTGTTTTTT. The genes are TRBV11-2 and TRBJ2-2; 16 bases are shared with TRBD2. Germline V CDR1 and CDR2: SGHAT, FQNNGV. J lost 7 bases, V lost 1 base, and 3 bases had no gene match. The CDR3 consists of 17 residues.

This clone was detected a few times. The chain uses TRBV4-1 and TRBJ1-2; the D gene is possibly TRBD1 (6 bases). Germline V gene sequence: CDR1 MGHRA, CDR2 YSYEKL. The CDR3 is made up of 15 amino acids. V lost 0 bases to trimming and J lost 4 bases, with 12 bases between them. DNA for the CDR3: TGCGCCAGCAGCCAAGAACAGGGACGGATCTATGGCTACACCTTC. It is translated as CASSQEQGRIYGYTF.

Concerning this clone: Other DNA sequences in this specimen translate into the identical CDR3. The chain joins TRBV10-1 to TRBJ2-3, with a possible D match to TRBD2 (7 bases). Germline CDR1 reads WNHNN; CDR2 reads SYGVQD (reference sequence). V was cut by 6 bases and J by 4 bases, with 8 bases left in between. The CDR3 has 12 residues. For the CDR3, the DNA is TGCGCCAGCAGCGGGGGGCCAGATACGCAGTATTTT. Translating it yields CASSGGPDTQYF.

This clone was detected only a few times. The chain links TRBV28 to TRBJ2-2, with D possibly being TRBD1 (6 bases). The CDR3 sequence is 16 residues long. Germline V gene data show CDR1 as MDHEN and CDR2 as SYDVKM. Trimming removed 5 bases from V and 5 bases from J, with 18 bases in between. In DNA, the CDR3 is TGTGCCAGCAGTCCTGGCAGGACGAGGGGGACCGGGGAGCTGTTTTTT. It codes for CASSPGRTRGTGELFF.

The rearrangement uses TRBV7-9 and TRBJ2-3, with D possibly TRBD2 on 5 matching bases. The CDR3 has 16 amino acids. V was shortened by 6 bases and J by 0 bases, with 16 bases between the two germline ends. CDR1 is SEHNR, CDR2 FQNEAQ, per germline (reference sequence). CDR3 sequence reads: CASSSPQAASTDTQYF. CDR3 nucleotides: TGTGCCAGCAGTTCGCCGCAAGCGGCAAGCACAGATACGCAGTATTTT.

CDR3 coding DNA: TGTGCCAGCAGCGTAGAAGAGGACAGCTATGGCTACACCTTC. As protein: CASSVEEDSYGYTF. V and J are TRBV9 and TRBJ1-2; tentatively, D is TRBD1 (6 bases). This CDR3 spans 14 amino acids. V lost 0 bases and J lost 4, with 10 bases in between. CDR1 and CDR2 (germline): SGDLS, YYNGEE.

CDR3 nucleotide sequence: TGTGCCAGCAGCCGGGTTATAGCGGAAACCTACGAGCAGTACTTC. Its translation: CASSRVIAETYEQYF. This rearrangement joins TRBV5-6 to TRBJ2-7; D is possibly TRBD2 (6 bases). Germline assignment: CDR1 SGHDT and CDR2 YYEEEE. The CDR3 is 15 amino acids. The V end lost 4 bases, the J end lost 2 bases, and 16 bases lay between the germline ends. The variable domain in full, with the rest retrieved from reference TRBV5-6 and TRBJ2-7, is DAGVTQSPTHLIKTRGQQVTLRCSPKSGHDTVSWYQQALGQGPQFIFQYYEEEERQRGNFPDRFSGHQFPNYSSELNVNALLLGDSALYLCASSRVIAETYEQYFGPGTRLTVT.

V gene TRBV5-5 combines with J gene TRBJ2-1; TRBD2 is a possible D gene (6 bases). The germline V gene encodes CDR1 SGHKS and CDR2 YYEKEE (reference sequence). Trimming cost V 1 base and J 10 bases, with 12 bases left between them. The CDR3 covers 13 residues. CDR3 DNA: TGTGCCAGCAGCTTGACCCCTGCGGGGGAGCAGTTCTTC. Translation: CASSLTPAGEQFF. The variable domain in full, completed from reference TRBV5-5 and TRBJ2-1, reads DAGVTQSPTHLIKTRGQQVTLRCSPISGHKSVSWYQQVLGQGPQFIFQYYEKEERGRGNFPDRFSARQFPNYSSELNVNALLLGDSALYLCASSLTPAGEQFFGPGTRLTVL.

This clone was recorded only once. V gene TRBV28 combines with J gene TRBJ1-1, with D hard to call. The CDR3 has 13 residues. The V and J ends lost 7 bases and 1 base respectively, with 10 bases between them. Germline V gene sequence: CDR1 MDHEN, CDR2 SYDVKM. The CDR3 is CASTNSGNTEAFF. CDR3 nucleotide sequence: TGTGCCAGCACGAATTCGGGGAACACTGAAGCTTTCTTT. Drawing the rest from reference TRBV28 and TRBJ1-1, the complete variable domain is DVKVTQSSRYLVKRTGEKVFLECVQDMDHENMFWYRQDPGLGLRLIYFSYDVKMKEKGDIPEGYSVSREKKERFSLILESASTNQTSMYLCASTNSGNTEAFFGQGTRLTVV.